Listed below are T cell receptor beta chains from one sample, sequenced in a study of cytomegalovirus exposure and HLA in healthy donors. The assay was immunoSEQ multiplex PCR, and TCRdb's table has in-frame clones only and misses some. The sample lists roughly 120,000 clones; roughly 15% were seen once. Sequencing was carried out using PBMCs. The receptors were gathered from a woman between 18 and 30 years old in good health and CMV-seronegative. The CDR3 runs from the conserved cysteine through the conserved F or W. The order of the fields is clone size, V gene, D gene, CDR3 length, J gene, CDR3 DNA, CDR3 protein. A D gene is named only where the DNA matches it firmly. Clone size is not always given. Where it is, it says once, few, many or a class for expanded clones.

.	TRBV2	TRBD1	15	TRBJ2-6	TGTGCCAGCAACACGGACAGGGCTGGGGCCAACGTCCTGACTTTC	CASNTDRAGANVLTF
few	TRBV6-5	.	13	TRBJ1-5	TGTGCCAGCAGTTCTTACGGGAATCAGCCCCAGCATTTT	CASSSYGNQPQHF
few	TRBV28	TRBD2	18	TRBJ2-5	TGTGCCAGCAGTAAGGGACTAGCGGGGGGGCCGGCTCAAGAGACCCAGTACTTC	CASSKGLAGGPAQETQYF
few	TRBV9	TRBD1	14	TRBJ2-1	TGTGCCAGCAGCATAGGGGGCAGATACAATGAGCAGTTCTTC	CASSIGGRYNEQFF
.	TRBV2	.	13	TRBJ1-1	TGTGCCAGCAGTGAGAGGGGGATCACTGAAGCTTTCTTT	CASSERGITEAFF
few	TRBV29-1	TRBD1	15	TRBJ2-5	TGCAGCGTTGATTTCCGGACAGGGTCATCAGAGACCCAGTACTTC	CSVDFRTGSSETQYF
.	TRBV9	TRBD2	17	TRBJ2-7	TGTGCCAGCAGCCCCCGAGCTGCGCGGGGGGACCCCTACGAGCAGTACTTC	CASSPRAARGDPYEQYF
.	TRBV7-9	.	13	TRBJ1-4	TGTGCCAGCAGCTTATACGGGAATGAAAAACTGTTTTTT	CASSLYGNEKLFF
few	TRBV18	.	12	TRBJ1-1	TGTGCCAGCTCATCCCCCCTGACTGAAGCTTTCTTT	CASSSPLTEAFF
few	TRBV19	.	15	TRBJ1-1	TGTGCCAGTAGTATAGGTTGGGGCGGAGAGACTGAAGCTTTCTTT	CASSIGWGGETEAFF
.	TRBV4-1	.	16	TRBJ2-5	TGCGCCAGCAGCCTGCTGGGGCCACATTTCCAAGAGACCCAGTACTTC	CASSLLGPHFQETQYF
.	TRBV9	TRBD2	15	TRBJ2-7	TGTGCCAGCAGCGCCGGACTAGCGGGGAGCTACGAGCAGTACTTC	CASSAGLAGSYEQYF
few	TRBV5-4	TRBD1	15	TRBJ1-2	TGTGCCAGCAGCCCTGGGACAGGAGGCTCGAAGGGCTACACCTTC	CASSPGTGGSKGYTF
.	TRBV10-1	.	13	TRBJ2-7	TGCGCCAGCAGTGCGGGGTTCGGGTACGAGCAGTACTTC	CASSAGFGYEQYF
few	TRBV5-6	.	16	TRBJ1-4	TGTGCCAGCAGCCATCTGGGCAGACAGGCGGATGAAAAACTGTTTTTT	CASSHLGRQADEKLFF
.	TRBV2	.	14	TRBJ1-2	TGTGCCAGCAGTGAAGTGGGGCACTTGGGTGGCTACACCTTC	CASSEVGHLGGYTF
.	TRBV18	.	16	TRBJ1-3	TGTGCCAGCTCACCAGCCGTTGGTAGCTCTGGAAACACCATATATTTT	CASSPAVGSSGNTIYF
few	TRBV4-3	TRBD1	14	TRBJ2-1	TGCGCCAGCAGCCAAGGACAGGGTCACAATGAGCAGTTCTTC	CASSQGQGHNEQFF
.	TRBV6-5	TRBD2	12	TRBJ2-7	TGTGCCAGCAGTTCCGGCGGGAGCGAGCAGTACTTC	CASSSGGSEQYF
few	TRBV5-1	TRBD2	16	TRBJ2-1	TGCGCCAGCAGCTTGGCCCCAGCGGGGGGACACAATGAGCAGTTCTTC	CASSLAPAGGHNEQFF